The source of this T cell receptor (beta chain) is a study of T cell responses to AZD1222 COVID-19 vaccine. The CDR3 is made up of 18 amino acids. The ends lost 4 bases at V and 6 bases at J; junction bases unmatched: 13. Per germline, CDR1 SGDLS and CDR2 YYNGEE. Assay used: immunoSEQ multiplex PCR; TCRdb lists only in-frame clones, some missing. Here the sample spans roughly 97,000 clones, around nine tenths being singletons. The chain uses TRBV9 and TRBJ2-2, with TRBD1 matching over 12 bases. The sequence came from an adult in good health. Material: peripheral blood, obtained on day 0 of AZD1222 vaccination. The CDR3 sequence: CASSHGRGTGGSAGELFF. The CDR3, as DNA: TGTGCCAGCAGCCATGGAAGGGGGACAGGGGGCTCGGCCGGGGAGCTGTTTTTT.